Described below is a single T cell receptor beta chain sequence and its context. The assay was immunoSEQ multiplex PCR, and TCRdb's table has in-frame clones only and misses some. The data hold tens of thousands of clones, with about 93% observed a single time. Germline V lookup: CDR1 MGHRA, CDR2 YSYEKL. The CDR3 sequence is 15 residues long. Trimming at V came to 5 bases and at J to 4 bases, leaving 7 bases not matched to a gene. The data originate from a study of technical replicates of blood from a handful of donors. The sequenced material came from T cells isolated from PBMCs. The chain carries TRBV4-1 and TRBJ2-1, with 8 bases identical to TRBD1. The receptor was isolated from a human donor in good health. The CDR3 loop is CASSSGQGGYNEQFF. Written as DNA, the CDR3 is TGCGCCAGCAGCTCCGGACAGGGTGGGTACAATGAGCAGTTCTTC.